Shown below are 4 T cell receptor beta chains from a single sample sequenced in a study of spatial heterogeneity in lung cancer. TCRdb called the 5' RACE reads again in MiXCR, with one record for every CDR3 protein. This table holds about 85,000 distinct CDR3 sequences, approximately 20% found once. Time point: sample taken at primary tumor resection. Sequencing covered unsorted whole RNA taken from tumor, nontumor lung or frozen PBMC. Specimen: PBMCs, collected at surgery. These receptors originate from a male donor with early-stage non-small cell lung cancer.

The CDR3 region is CASSIRPPGQGNTEAFF. The CDR3 DNA sequence: TGTGCCAGTAGTATAAGACCACCGGGACAGGGGAACACTGAAGCTTTCTTT. The V gene is TRBV19, the J gene TRBJ1-1; 9 bases map to TRBD1. Germline V gene lookup returns CDR1 LNHDA and CDR2 SQIVND (reference sequence). The V and J ends lost 2 bases and 1 base, in that order; junction bases with no gene match: 8. The CDR3 loop spans 17 amino acids.

The chain uses TRBV6-5 and TRBJ1-2; no firm D call. CDR3 length: 14 residues. Trimming left V 5 bases short and J 2 bases short, with 12 bases between. Per germline, CDR1 MNHEY and CDR2 SVGAGI. The CDR3 sequence: CASSPTGLNYGYTF. The CDR3 DNA sequence: TGTGCCAGCAGTCCTACTGGTCTCAACTATGGCTACACCTTC.

This clonotype was seen ten or more times. This chain connects TRBV6-6 to TRBJ2-7; 7 nucleotides match TRBD1. Germline CDR1 and CDR2: MNHNY and SVGAGI (reference sequence). J gave up 3 bases and V 4 bases, and 9 bases lay outside the gene matches. This CDR3 comprises 15 residues. The CDR3 bases are TGTGCCAGCAGTTCCCCTACAGGGGCCAGCTACGAGCAGTACTTC. This codes for CASSSPTGASYEQYF.

This rearrangement joins TRBV18 to TRBJ1-1; TRBD1 is a possible D gene (5 bases). V was cut by 3 bases and J by 3 bases, with 14 bases left in between. The CDR3 covers 15 residues. Looked up from germline, CDR1 is KGHSH and CDR2 is LQKENI. The CDR3 bases are TGTGCCAGCTCACCCCCCGGGGGGGGTGACACTGAAGCTTTCTTT. Its translation is CASSPPGGGDTEAFF.